This TCR beta chain was recorded in a study of blood T cell repertoires in COVID-19. Study overall: Both acute and convalescent COVID-19 samples were obtained from the United States, Italy and Spain. T cells, B-cell-depleted T cells, or PBMCs supplied cDNA or gDNA.

Authors' data handling: Reference gene primer amplification gave estimated nucleated cell counts. Profiling relied on immunoSEQ multiplex PCR, and the TCRdb table lists in-frame clones only, not all of them. V and J calls plus clone size are reproduced from that table; the DNA served to infer D and trimming. The sample consists of 320,000 or so clones, over 80% of them appearing once. Notes on this clone: This specimen includes other DNA sequences encoding the same CDR3.

Two negative PCRs, clearance, or symptom resolution characterized the recovered Cohort 3 donors. V was pared by 1 base and J by 0 bases, with 9 bases between. The CDR3 runs to 15 residues. The germline CDR1 and CDR2 sequences are MDHEN and SYDVKM. This clonotype was sampled from a man aged 30 to 45 who had recovered from COVID-19. V gene TRBV28 combines with J gene TRBJ1-1; TRBD1 might be the D (6 bases). The sequenced sample consisted of PBMCs or T cells enriched from blood (not recorded which). The CDR3 spells CASSLSDSMNTEAFF. The CDR3, as DNA: TGTGCCAGCAGTTTATCGGACAGCATGAACACTGAAGCTTTCTTT. Supplemented by reference TRBV28 and TRBJ1-1, the full variable domain reads DVKVTQSSRYLVKRTGEKVFLECVQDMDHENMFWYRQDPGLGLRLIYFSYDVKMKEKGDIPEGYSVSREKKERFSLILESASTNQTSMYLCASSLSDSMNTEAFFGQGTRLTVV.